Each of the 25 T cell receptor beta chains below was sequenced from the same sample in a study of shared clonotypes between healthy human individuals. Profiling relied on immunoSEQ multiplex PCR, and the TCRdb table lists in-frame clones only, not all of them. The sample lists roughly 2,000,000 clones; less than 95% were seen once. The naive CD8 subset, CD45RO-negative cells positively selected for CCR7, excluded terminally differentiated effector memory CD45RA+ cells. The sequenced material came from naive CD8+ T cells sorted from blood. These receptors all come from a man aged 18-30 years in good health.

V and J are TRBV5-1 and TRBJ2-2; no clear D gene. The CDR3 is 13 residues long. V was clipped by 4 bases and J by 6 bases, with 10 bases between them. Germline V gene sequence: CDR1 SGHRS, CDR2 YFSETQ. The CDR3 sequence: CASSHQGAGELFF. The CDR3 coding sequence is TGCGCCAGCAGCCACCAAGGAGCCGGGGAGCTGTTTTTT.

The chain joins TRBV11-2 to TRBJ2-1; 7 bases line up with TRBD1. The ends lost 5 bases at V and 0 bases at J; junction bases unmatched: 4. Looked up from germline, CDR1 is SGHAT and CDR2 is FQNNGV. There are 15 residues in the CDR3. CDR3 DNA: TGTGCCAGCAGCACCTGGGACAGCTCCTACAATGAGCAGTTCTTC. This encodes CASSTWDSSYNEQFF.

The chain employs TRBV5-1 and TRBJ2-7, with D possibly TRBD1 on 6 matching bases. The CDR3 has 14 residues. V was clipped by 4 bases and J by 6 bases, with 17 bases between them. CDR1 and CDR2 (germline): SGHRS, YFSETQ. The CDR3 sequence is CASSLLDQGFEQYF. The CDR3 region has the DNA TGCGCCAGCAGCCTGTTGGACCAGGGGTTCGAGCAGTACTTC.

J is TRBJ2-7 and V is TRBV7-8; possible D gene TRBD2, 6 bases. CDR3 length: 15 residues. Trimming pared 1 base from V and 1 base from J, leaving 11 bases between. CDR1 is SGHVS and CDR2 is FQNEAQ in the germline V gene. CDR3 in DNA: TGTGCCAGCAGCTTAGGCGGGAAAGCGTCCTACGAGCAGTACTTC. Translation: CASSLGGKASYEQYF.

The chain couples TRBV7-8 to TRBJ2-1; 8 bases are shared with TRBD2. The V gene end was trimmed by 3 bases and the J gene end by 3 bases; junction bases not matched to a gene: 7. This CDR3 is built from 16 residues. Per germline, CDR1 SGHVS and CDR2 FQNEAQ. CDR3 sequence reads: CASSFMVTSVYNEQFF. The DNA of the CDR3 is TGTGCCAGCAGCTTTATGGTGACTAGCGTCTACAATGAGCAGTTCTTC.

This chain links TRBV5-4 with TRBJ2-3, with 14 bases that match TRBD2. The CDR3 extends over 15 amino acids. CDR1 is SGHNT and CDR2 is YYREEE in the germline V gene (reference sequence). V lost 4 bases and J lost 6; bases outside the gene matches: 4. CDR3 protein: CASSARTSGGDTQYF. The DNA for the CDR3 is TGTGCCAGCAGCGCCCGGACTAGCGGGGGGGATACGCAGTATTTT.

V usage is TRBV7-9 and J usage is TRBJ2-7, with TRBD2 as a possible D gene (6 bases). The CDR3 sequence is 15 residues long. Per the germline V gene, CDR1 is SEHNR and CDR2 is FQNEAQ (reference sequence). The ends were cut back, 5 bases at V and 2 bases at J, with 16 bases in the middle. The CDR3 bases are TGTGCCAGCAGCCCTCTAGCGTTGGTCGCCTACGAGCAGTACTTC. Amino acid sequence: CASSPLALVAYEQYF. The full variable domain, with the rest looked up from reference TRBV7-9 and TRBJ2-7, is DTGVSQNPRHKITKRGQNVTFRCDPISEHNRLYWYRQTLGQGPEFLTYFQNEAQLEKSRLLSDRFSAERPKGSFSTLEIQRTEQGDSAMYLCASSPLALVAYEQYFGPGTRLTVT.

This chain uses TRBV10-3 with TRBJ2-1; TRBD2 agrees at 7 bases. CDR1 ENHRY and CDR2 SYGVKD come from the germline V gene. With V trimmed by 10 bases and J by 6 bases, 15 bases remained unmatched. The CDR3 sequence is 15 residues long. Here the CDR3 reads CATRTRESLGNEQFF. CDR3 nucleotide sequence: TGTGCCACCAGGACGCGGGAGTCTTTGGGCAATGAGCAGTTCTTC.

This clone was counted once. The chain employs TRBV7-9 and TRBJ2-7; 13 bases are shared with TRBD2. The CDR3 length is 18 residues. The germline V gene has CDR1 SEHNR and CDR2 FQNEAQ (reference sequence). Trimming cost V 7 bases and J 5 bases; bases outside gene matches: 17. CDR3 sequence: CASTPWGTSGRAGDEQYF. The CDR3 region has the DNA TGTGCCAGCACCCCCTGGGGAACTAGCGGGAGGGCCGGGGACGAGCAGTACTTC.

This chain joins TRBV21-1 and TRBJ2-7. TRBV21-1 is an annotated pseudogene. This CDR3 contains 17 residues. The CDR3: CASTPRLNGDTTREQYF. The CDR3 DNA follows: TGTGCCAGCACCCCCAGATTAAACGGAGACACCACTCGGGAGCAGTACTTC.

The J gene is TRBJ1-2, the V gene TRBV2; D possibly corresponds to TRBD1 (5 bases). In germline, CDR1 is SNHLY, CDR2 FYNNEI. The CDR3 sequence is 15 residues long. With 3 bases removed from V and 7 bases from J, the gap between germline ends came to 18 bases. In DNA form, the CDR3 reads TGTGCCAGCAGTGACCCCAGGGATTTGTCGAGTGGCTACACCTTC. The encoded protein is CASSDPRDLSSGYTF.

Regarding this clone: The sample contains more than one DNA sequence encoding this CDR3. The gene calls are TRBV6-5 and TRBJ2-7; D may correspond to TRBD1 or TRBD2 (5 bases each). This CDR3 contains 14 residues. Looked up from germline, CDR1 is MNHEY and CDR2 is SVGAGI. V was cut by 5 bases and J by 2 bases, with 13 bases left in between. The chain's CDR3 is CASSAGTGTYEQYF. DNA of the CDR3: TGTGCCAGCAGTGCAGGGACGGGTACCTACGAGCAGTACTTC.

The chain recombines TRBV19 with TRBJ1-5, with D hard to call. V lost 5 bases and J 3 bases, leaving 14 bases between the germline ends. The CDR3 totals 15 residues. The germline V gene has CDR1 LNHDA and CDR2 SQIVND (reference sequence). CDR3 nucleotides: TGTGCCAGTAGTTCTCTCCCGGCTCTCAATCAGCCCCAGCATTTT. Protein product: CASSSLPALNQPQHF.

For the CDR3, the DNA is TGTGCCAGCAGTTTGTCGGGACAGGGGGGCCTCTATGGCTACACCTTC. Translating it yields CASSLSGQGGLYGYTF. The V gene is TRBV27, the J gene TRBJ1-2, with TRBD1 matching over 11 bases. The CDR3 has 16 amino acids. V was clipped by 3 bases and J by 4 bases; unmatched bases: 7. CDR1 is MNHEY, CDR2 SMNVEV, per germline (reference sequence).

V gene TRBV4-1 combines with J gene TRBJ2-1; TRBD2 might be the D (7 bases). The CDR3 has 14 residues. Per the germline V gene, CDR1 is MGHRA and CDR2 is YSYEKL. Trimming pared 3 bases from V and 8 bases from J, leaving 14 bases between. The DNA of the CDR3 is TGCGCCAGCAGCCAGCTAACGGGGGGCGATGAGCAGTTCTTC. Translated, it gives CASSQLTGGDEQFF.

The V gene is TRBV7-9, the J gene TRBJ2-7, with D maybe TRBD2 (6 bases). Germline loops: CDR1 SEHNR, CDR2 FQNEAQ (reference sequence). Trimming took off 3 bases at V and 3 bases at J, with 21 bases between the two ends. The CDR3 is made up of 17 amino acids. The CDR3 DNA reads TGTGCCAGCAGCTTCCGGCCGGCTTCCGTGGACTACTACGAGCAGTACTTC. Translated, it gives CASSFRPASVDYYEQYF.

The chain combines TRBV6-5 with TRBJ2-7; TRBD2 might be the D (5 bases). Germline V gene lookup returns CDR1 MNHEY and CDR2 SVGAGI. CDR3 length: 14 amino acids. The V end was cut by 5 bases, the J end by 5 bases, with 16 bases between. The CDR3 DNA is TGTGCCAGCAGTCCTGGGCCAGAAGCGGACGAGCAGTACTTC. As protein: CASSPGPEADEQYF.

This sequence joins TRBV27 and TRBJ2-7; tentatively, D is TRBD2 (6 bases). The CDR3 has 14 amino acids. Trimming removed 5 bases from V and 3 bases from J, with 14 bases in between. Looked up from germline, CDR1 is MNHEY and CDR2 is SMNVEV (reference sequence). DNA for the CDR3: TGTGCCAGCAGTCCCCAGGATAGCGGCTACGAGCAGTACTTC. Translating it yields CASSPQDSGYEQYF.

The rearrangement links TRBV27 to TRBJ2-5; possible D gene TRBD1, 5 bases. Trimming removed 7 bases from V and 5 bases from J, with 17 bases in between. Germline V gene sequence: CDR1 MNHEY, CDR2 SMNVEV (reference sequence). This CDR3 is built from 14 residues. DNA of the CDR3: TGTGCCAGCATAACAGGCAATTGGTCGGAGACCCAGTACTTC. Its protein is CASITGNWSETQYF.

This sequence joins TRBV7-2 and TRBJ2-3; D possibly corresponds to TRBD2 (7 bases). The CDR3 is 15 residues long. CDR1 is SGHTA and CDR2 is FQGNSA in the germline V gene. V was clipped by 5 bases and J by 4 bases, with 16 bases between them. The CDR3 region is CASSPGGGLPDTQYF. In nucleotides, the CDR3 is TGTGCCAGCAGCCCTGGGGGGGGGCTGCCAGATACGCAGTATTTT. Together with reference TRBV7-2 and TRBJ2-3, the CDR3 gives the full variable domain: GAGVSQSPSNKVTEKGKDVELRCDPISGHTALYWYRQSLGQGLEFLIYFQGNSAPDKSGLPSDRFSAERTGGSVSTLTIQRTQQEDSAVYLCASSPGGGLPDTQYFGPGTRLTVL.

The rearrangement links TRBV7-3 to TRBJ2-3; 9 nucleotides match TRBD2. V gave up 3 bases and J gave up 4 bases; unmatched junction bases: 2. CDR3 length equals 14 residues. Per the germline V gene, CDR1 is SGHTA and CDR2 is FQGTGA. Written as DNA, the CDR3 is TGTGCCAGCAGCTTTAGCGGGGGCTCAGATACGCAGTATTTT. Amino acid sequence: CASSFSGGSDTQYF.

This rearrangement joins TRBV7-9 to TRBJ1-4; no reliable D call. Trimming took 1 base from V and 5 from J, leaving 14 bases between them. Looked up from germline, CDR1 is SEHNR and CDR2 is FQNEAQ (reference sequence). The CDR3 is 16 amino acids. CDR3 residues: CASSLGEGLPNEKLFF. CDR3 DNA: TGTGCCAGCAGCTTAGGGGAAGGACTGCCGAATGAAAAACTGTTTTTT. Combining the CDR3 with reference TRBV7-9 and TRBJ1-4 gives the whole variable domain DTGVSQNPRHKITKRGQNVTFRCDPISEHNRLYWYRQTLGQGPEFLTYFQNEAQLEKSRLLSDRFSAERPKGSFSTLEIQRTEQGDSAMYLCASSLGEGLPNEKLFFGSGTQLSVL.

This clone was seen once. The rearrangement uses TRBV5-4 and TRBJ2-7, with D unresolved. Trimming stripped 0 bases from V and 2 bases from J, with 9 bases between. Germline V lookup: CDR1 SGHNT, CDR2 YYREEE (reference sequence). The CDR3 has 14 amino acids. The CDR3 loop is CASSLGSLPYEQYF. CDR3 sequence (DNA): TGTGCCAGCAGCTTGGGCAGCCTGCCCTACGAGCAGTACTTC.

The CDR3: CASSVGVHAFYNEQFF. CDR3 bases: TGCGCCAGCAGCGTCGGGGTCCACGCCTTCTACAATGAGCAGTTCTTC. The V and J genes are TRBV5-1 and TRBJ2-1, with a tentative D call TRBD2 (5 bases). Trimming removed 4 bases at V and 3 bases at J, with 17 bases between. Germline-derived CDR1 and CDR2 are SGHRS and YFSETQ. CDR3 size: 16 residues.

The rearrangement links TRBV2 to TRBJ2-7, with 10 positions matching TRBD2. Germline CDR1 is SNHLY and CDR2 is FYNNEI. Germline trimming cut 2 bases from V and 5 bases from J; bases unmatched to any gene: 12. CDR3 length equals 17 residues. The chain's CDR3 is CASSEQFTSGKVDEQYF. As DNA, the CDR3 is TGTGCCAGCAGTGAACAATTTACTAGCGGGAAGGTCGACGAGCAGTACTTC.